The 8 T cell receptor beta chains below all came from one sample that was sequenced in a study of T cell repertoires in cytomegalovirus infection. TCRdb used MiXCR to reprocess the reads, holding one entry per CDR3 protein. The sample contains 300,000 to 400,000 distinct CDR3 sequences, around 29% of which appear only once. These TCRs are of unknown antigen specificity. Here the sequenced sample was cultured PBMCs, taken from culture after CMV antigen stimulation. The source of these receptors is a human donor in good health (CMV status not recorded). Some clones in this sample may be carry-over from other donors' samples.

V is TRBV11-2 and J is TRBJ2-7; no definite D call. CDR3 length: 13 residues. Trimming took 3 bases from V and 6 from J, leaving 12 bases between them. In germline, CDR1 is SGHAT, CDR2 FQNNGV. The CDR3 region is CASSFSQISEQYF. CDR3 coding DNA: TGTGCCAGCAGCTTTTCGCAGATTAGCGAGCAGTACTTC.

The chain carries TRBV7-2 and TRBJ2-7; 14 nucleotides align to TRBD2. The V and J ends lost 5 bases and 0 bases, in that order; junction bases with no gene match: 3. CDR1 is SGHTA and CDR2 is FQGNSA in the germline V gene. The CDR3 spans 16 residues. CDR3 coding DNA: TGTGCCAGCAGCACCGGGACTAGCGGGGGCTCCTACGAGCAGTACTTC. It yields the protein CASSTGTSGGSYEQYF. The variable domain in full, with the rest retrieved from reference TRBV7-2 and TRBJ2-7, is GAGVSQSPSNKVTEKGKDVELRCDPISGHTALYWYRQSLGQGLEFLIYFQGNSAPDKSGLPSDRFSAERTGGSVSTLTIQRTQQEDSAVYLCASSTGTSGGSYEQYFGPGTRLTVT.

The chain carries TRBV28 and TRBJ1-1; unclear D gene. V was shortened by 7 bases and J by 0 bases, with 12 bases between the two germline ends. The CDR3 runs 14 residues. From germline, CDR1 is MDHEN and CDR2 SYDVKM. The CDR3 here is CASIRTDVNTEAFF. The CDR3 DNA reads TGTGCCAGCATCAGGACGGACGTGAACACTGAAGCTTTCTTT.

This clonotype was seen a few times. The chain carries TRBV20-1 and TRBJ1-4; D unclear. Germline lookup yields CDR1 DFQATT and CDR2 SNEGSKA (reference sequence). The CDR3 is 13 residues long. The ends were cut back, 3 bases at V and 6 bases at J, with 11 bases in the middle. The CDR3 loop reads CSASAGMDEKLFF. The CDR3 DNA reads TGCAGTGCTAGTGCGGGGATGGATGAAAAACTGTTTTTT.

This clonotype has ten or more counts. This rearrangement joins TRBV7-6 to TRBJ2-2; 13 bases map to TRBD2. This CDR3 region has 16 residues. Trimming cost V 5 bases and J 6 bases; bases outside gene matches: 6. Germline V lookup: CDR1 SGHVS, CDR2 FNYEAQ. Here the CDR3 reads CASSGRLAGGAGELFF. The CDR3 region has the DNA TGTGCCAGCAGCGGCCGACTAGCGGGGGGAGCCGGGGAGCTGTTTTTT.

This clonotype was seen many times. The CDR3 spells CASSEESTQHF. The CDR3, as DNA: TGTGCCAGCAGTGAAGAATCGACCCAGCATTTT. This chain joins TRBV6-1 and TRBJ1-5; D gene unclear. The germline CDR1 and CDR2 sequences are MNHNS and SASEGT. V shed 1 base and J shed 11 bases, with 6 bases lying between them. The CDR3 loop spans 11 amino acids.

In DNA form, the CDR3 reads TGCAGTACTAACAGGGGGGGACTGAACAATGAGCAGTTCTTC. It encodes CSTNRGGLNNEQFF. The chain joins TRBV20-1 to TRBJ2-1, with D perhaps TRBD1 (8 bases). V lost 8 bases and J lost 5, with 19 bases in between. The CDR3 runs 14 residues. Looked up from germline, CDR1 is DFQATT and CDR2 is SNEGSKA (reference sequence).

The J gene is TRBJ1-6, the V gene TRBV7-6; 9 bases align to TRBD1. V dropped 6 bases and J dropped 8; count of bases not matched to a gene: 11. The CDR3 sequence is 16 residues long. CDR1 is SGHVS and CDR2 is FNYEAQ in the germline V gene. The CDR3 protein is CASSSPTGQGDSPLHF. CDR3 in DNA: TGTGCCAGCAGTTCCCCAACGGGACAGGGTGATTCACCCCTCCACTTT.